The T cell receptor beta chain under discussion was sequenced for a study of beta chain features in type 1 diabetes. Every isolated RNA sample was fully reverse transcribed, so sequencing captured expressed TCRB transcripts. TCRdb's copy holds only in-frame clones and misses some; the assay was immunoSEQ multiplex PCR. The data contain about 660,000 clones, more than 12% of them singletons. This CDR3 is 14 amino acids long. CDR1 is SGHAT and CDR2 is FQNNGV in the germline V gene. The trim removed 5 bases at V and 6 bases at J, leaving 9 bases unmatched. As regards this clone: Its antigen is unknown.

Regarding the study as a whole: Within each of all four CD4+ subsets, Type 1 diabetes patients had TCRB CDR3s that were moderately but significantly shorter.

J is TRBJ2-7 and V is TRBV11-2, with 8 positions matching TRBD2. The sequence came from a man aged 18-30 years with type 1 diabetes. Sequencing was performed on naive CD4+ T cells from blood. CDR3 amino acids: CASSLGMTSVEQYF. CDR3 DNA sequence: TGTGCCAGCAGCCTAGGGATGACTAGCGTCGAGCAGTACTTC.